The 11 T cell receptor beta chains reported below all come from one sample, sequenced in a study of blood T cell repertoires in COVID-19. Libraries were prepared by immunoSEQ multiplex PCR; TCRdb keeps only in-frame clonotypes and omits some of them. The profile shows approximately 260,000 clones, 70% to 90% of them singletons. Sequenced sample: PBMCs or T cells enriched from blood (not recorded which). The receptors were sampled from a woman in her thirties or forties with acute COVID-19.

V is TRBV15 and J is TRBJ2-3, with 16 bases lining up with TRBD2. The V segment lost 5 bases and the J segment 3 bases; nucleotides outside the gene matches: 8. Looked up from germline, CDR1 is LNHNV and CDR2 is YYDKDF (reference sequence). The CDR3 extends over 18 amino acids. CDR3 bases: TGTGCCACCAGCGGGACTAGCGGGAGGGCCAGGAGGACAGATACGCAGTATTTT. Translating gives CATSGTSGRARRTDTQYF.

The chain uses TRBV6-5 and TRBJ2-7; 12 nucleotides agree with TRBD2. The CDR3 loop spans 15 amino acids. Germline V lookup: CDR1 MNHEY, CDR2 SVGAGI. V shed 6 bases, J shed 1 base, and the junction held 4 bases outside the gene matches. The CDR3 region is CASSRGLAGSYEQYV. CDR3 sequence (DNA): TGTGCCAGCAGCCGCGGACTAGCGGGGTCCTACGAGCAGTACGTC.

The gene calls are TRBV30 and TRBJ2-7, with D maybe TRBD2 (5 bases). V gave up 2 bases and J gave up 5 bases, with 7 bases separating them. This CDR3 has 11 residues. The germline V gene has CDR1 GTSNPN and CDR2 SVGIG (reference sequence). CDR3 DNA sequence: TGTGCCTGGAGTAAACTAGACGAGCAGTACGTC. Amino acid sequence: CAWSKLDEQYV.

The chain couples TRBV6-5 to TRBJ2-7; TRBD2 aligns across 7 bases. J lost 2 bases, V lost 7 bases, and 11 bases had no gene match. CDR3 length equals 15 residues. The germline V gene has CDR1 MNHEY and CDR2 SVGAGI. The CDR3 region is CASISSRAGAYEQYF. CDR3 sequence (DNA): TGTGCCAGCATTTCTTCACGGGCGGGAGCCTACGAGCAGTACTTC.

This chain connects TRBV24-1 to TRBJ2-2; TRBD2 is a possible D gene (5 bases). The CDR3 loop spans 12 amino acids. CDR1 is KGHDR and CDR2 is SFDVKD in the germline V gene. The germline V and J ends were trimmed by 8 bases and 5 bases, with 8 bases remaining between them. Written as DNA, the CDR3 is TGTGCCACCACCGGGGAGACCGGGGAGCTGTTTTTT. Translating gives CATTGETGELFF.

The gene calls are TRBV29-1 and TRBJ2-5, with a possible D match to TRBD2 (6 bases). CDR1 SQVTM and CDR2 ANQGSEA come from the germline V gene. V gave up 4 bases and J gave up 0 bases, with 12 bases separating them. The CDR3 covers 14 residues. CDR3 nucleotide sequence: TGCAGCGTTGCCCTAGCGAGACACCAAGAGACCCAGTACTTC. Amino acids: CSVALARHQETQYF.

The V and J genes are TRBV11-3 and TRBJ2-1, with 7 bases matching TRBD1. This CDR3 has 17 amino acids. Trimming at V came to 3 bases and at J to 0 bases, leaving 8 bases not matched to a gene. Per the germline V gene, CDR1 is SGHNT and CDR2 is YENEEA. For the CDR3, the DNA is TGTGCCAGCAGCTTTTCACAGGGGCGGAGCTCCTACAATGAGCAGTTCTTC. It is translated as CASSFSQGRSSYNEQFF.

The J gene is TRBJ2-5, the V gene TRBV9; 7 bases match TRBD2. CDR1 is SGDLS, CDR2 YYNGEE, per germline. There are 15 residues in the CDR3. V trimming: 0 bases; J trimming: 5 bases; junction bases outside the gene matches: 7. The CDR3 protein is CASSVGTGGQETQYF. The CDR3 coding sequence is TGTGCCAGCAGCGTAGGGACGGGGGGTCAGGAGACCCAGTACTTC.

The chain joins TRBV30 to TRBJ2-7; TRBD1 might be the D (5 bases). The CDR3 has 13 residues. Trimming left V 1 base short and J 8 bases short, with 15 bases between. The germline gives CDR1 GTSNPN, CDR2 SVGIG (reference sequence). CDR3 nucleotides: TGTGCCTGGAGTGGGATGAGGACAACCAAGCAGTACTTC. Amino acid sequence: CAWSGMRTTKQYF.

The chain has TRBV19 and TRBJ1-1; D is perhaps TRBD1 (6 bases). V was pared by 9 bases and J by 1 base, with 18 bases between. The CDR3 runs 15 residues. Germline CDR1 LNHDA, CDR2 SQIVND (reference sequence). CDR3 sequence (DNA): TGTGCCAGCACTAGGACAGCGGCCGCGAACACTGAAGCTTTCTTT. Protein: CASTRTAAANTEAFF.

The chain recombines TRBV4-2 with TRBJ1-3; D is unresolved. This CDR3 has 15 amino acids. Germline V CDR1 and CDR2: LGHNA, YNFKEQ. V was pared by 0 bases and J by 0 bases, with 6 bases between. In DNA form, the CDR3 reads TGTGCCAGCAGCCAAGATCAAGCCTCTGGAAACACCATATATTTT. Translating it yields CASSQDQASGNTIYF.